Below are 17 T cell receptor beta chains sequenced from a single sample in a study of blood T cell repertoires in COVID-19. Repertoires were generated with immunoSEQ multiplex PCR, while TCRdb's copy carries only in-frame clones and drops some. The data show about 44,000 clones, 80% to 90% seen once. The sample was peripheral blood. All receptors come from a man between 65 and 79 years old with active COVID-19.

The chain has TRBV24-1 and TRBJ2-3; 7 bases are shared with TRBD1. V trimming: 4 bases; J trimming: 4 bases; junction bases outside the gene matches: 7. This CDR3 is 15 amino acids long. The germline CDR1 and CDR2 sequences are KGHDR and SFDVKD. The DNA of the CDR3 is TGTGCCACCAGTGAGGGGAGACAGGGTGCAGATACGCAGTATTTT. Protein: CATSEGRQGADTQYF.

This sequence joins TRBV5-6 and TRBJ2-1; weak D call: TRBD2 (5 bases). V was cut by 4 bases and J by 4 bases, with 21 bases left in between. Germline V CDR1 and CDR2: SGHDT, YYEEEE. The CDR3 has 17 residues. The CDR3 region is CASSLRRRADAYNEQFF. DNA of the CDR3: TGTGCCAGCAGCCTACGACGGAGAGCGGACGCGTACAATGAGCAGTTCTTC.

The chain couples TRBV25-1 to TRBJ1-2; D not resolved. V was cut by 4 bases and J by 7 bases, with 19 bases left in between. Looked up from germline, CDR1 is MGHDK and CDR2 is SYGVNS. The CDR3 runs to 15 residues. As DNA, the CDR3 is TGTGCCAGCAGTGGCTTTACGATCAGATCTAGTGGCTACACCTTC. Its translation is CASSGFTIRSSGYTF.

The CDR3 bases are TGTGCCAGCAGCGTACAGGACAGGAGGAATGAAAAACTGTTTTTT. It encodes CASSVQDRRNEKLFF. V gene TRBV25-1 combines with J gene TRBJ1-4; 7 bases are shared with TRBD1. Per the germline V gene, CDR1 is MGHDK and CDR2 is SYGVNS. This CDR3 has 15 amino acids. The junction had 9 bases not matched to a gene; V was cut back by 6 bases and J by 5 bases.

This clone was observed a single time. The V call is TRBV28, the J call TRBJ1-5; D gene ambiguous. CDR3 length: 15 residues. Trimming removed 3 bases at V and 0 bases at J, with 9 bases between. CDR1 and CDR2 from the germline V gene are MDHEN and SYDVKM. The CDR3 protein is CASSFAQHSNQPQHF. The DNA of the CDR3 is TGTGCCAGCAGTTTCGCACAGCATAGCAATCAGCCCCAGCATTTT. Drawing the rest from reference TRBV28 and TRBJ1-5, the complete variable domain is DVKVTQSSRYLVKRTGEKVFLECVQDMDHENMFWYRQDPGLGLRLIYFSYDVKMKEKGDIPEGYSVSREKKERFSLILESASTNQTSMYLCASSFAQHSNQPQHFGDGTRLSIL.

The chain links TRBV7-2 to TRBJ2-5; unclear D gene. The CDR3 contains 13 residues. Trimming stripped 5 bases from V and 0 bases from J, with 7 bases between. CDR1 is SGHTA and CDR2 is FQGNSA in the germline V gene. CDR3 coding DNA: TGTGCCAGCAGCCCGTCCTACCAAGAGACCCAGTACTTC. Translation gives CASSPSYQETQYF.

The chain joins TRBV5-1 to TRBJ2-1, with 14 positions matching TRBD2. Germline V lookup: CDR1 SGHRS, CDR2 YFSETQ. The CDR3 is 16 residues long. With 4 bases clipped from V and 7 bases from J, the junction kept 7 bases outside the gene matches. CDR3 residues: CASSVPTSGGANEQFF. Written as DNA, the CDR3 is TGCGCCAGCAGCGTCCCGACTAGCGGGGGGGCAAATGAGCAGTTCTTC.

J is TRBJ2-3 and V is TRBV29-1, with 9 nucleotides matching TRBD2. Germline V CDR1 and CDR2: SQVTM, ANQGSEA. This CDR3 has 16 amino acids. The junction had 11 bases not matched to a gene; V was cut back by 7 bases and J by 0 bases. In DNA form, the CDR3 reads TGCAGCGCTACAGACCAGCGGGGGGTTAGCACAGATACGCAGTATTTT. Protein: CSATDQRGVSTDTQYF.

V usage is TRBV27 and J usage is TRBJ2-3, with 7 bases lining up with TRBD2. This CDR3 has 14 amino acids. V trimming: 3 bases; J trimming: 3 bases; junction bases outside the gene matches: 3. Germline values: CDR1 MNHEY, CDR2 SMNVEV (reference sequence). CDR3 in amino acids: CASSLGLTTDTQYF. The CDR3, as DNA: TGTGCCAGCAGTTTGGGACTAACAACAGATACGCAGTATTTT.

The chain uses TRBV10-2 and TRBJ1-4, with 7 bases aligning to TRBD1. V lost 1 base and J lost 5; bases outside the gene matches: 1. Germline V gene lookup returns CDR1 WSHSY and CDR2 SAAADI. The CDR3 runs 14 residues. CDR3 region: CASSEWTGNEKLFF. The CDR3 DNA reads TGCGCCAGCAGTGAGTGGACAGGAAATGAAAAACTGTTTTTT.

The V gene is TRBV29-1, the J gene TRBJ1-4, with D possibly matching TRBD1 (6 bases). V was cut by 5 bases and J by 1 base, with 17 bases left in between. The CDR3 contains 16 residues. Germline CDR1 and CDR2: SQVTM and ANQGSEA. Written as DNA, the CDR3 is TGCAGCGTTCCCCTCAGAAAGGGGGTAACTAATGAAAAACTGTTTTTT. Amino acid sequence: CSVPLRKGVTNEKLFF.

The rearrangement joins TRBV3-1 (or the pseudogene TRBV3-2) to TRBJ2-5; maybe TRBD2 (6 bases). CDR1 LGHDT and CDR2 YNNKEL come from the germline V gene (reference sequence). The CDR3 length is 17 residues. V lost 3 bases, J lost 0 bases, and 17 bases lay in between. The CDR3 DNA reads TGTGCCAGCAGCCAGCGGGGACCCATTCTGTACCAAGAGACCCAGTACTTC. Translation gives CASSQRGPILYQETQYF.

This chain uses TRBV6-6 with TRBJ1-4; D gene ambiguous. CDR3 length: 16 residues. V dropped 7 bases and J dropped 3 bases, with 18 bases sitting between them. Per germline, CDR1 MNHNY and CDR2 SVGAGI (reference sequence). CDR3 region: CASTPQGSSSNEKLFF. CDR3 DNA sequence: TGTGCCAGCACCCCCCAAGGGAGCAGTTCTAATGAAAAACTGTTTTTT.

The CDR3 coding sequence is TGTGCCAGCAGCCCCCGTAGCGGGGGGGCCTCTGGGGCCAACGTCCTGACTTTC. Protein product: CASSPRSGGASGANVLTF. The chain links TRBV3-1 (or the pseudogene TRBV3-2) to TRBJ2-6; 11 nucleotides align to TRBD2. The V gene's germline CDR1 is LGHDT and CDR2 YNNKEL (reference sequence). Trimming took 4 bases from V and 0 from J; bases not matched to a gene: 5. CDR3 size: 18 residues.

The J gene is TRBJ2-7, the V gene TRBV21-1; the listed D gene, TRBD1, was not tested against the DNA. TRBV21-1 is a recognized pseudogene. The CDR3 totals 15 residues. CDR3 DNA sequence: TGTGCCAGCAGCGCGCATAAACAGGGTTTCCACGAGCAGTACTTC. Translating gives CASSAHKQGFHEQYF.

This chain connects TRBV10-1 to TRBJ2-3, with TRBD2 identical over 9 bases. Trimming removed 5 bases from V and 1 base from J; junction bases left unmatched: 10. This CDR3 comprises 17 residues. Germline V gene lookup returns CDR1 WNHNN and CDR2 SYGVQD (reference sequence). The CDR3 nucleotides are TGCGCCAGCAGTCCTCCGCGGGGGGGGCCGGGCACAGATACGCAGTATTTT. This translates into CASSPPRGGPGTDTQYF.

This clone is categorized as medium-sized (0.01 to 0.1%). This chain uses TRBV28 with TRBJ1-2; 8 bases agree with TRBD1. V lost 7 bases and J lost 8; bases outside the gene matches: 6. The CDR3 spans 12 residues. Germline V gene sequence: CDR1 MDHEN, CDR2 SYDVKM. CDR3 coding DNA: TGTGCCAGCATATCGGACAGGGCGGGCTACACCTTC. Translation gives CASISDRAGYTF.